These T cell receptor beta chains were read from a single sample in a study of cytomegalovirus exposure and HLA in healthy donors. Repertoires were generated with immunoSEQ multiplex PCR, while TCRdb's copy carries only in-frame clones and drops some. The sample has about 360,000 clones; 86% are singletons. Sequencing input: PBMCs. All receptors come from a woman between 18 and 30 years old in good health and CMV-seronegative. The conserved cysteine and the conserved F or W are not part of the CDR3 here.

CDR3aa: ASSAGTGSNEQF
v_gene: TRBV2
j_gene: TRBJ2-1

CDR3aa: SVEGSGSESYNEQF
v_gene: TRBV29-1
j_gene: TRBJ2-1

CDR3aa: ASSHPDRESDEQY
v_gene: TRBV9
j_gene: TRBJ2-7

CDR3aa: ASSATANTEAF
v_gene: TRBV5-5
j_gene: TRBJ1-1

CDR3aa: ASSIRLAGGSTGELF
v_gene: TRBV14
j_gene: TRBJ2-2

CDR3aa: ASSLAGLREQY
v_gene: TRBV13
j_gene: TRBJ2-7

CDR3aa: ASSIRDRGGNEQF
v_gene: TRBV19
j_gene: TRBJ2-1

CDR3aa: ASSLVTGQGAQY
v_gene: TRBV5-1
j_gene: TRBJ2-5

CDR3aa: ASSLKESSYEQY
v_gene: TRBV7-6
j_gene: TRBJ2-7

CDR3aa: ASSPPPGGTGELF
v_gene: TRBV18
j_gene: TRBJ2-2

CDR3aa: ASSTDTVEQF
v_gene: TRBV5-1
j_gene: TRBJ2-1

CDR3aa: ASSWDYSNQPQH
v_gene: TRBV6-6
j_gene: TRBJ1-5

CDR3aa: ASSYLAGGDNEQF
v_gene: TRBV6-5
j_gene: TRBJ2-1

CDR3aa: ASSVILLDTQY
v_gene: TRBV27
j_gene: TRBJ2-3

CDR3aa: ASSRGQQETQY
v_gene: TRBV7-3
j_gene: TRBJ2-5

CDR3aa: ATSRAPSGRDTGELF
v_gene: TRBV15
j_gene: TRBJ2-2

CDR3aa: ASRGIGDSPLH
v_gene: TRBV7-9
j_gene: TRBJ1-6

CDR3aa: ASSPQGANSPLH
v_gene: TRBV18
j_gene: TRBJ1-6

CDR3aa: ASSLPDNTGELF
v_gene: TRBV11-2
j_gene: TRBJ2-2

CDR3aa: ASSPHALDQGRVGGKLF
v_gene: TRBV18
j_gene: TRBJ1-4

CDR3aa: ASSYQGGERSNGYT
v_gene: TRBV27
j_gene: TRBJ1-2

CDR3aa: ATSRVAGGYNEQF
v_gene: TRBV15
j_gene: TRBJ2-1

CDR3aa: ASSLQTSGGSRSVYEQF
v_gene: TRBV5-1
j_gene: TRBJ2-1

CDR3aa: ASGGTVLNYGYT
v_gene: TRBV6-5
j_gene: TRBJ1-2

CDR3aa: ASRRDRGNYGNTIY
v_gene: TRBV12-2
j_gene: TRBJ1-3

CDR3aa: ASSPFNSGNTIY
v_gene: TRBV27
j_gene: TRBJ1-3

CDR3aa: ASSLGYSGRPTGELF
v_gene: TRBV28
j_gene: TRBJ2-2

CDR3aa: ASSSDTLRLEDYGYT
v_gene: TRBV5-6
j_gene: TRBJ1-2

CDR3aa: ASSRDFAYEQY
v_gene: TRBV11-1
j_gene: TRBJ2-7